Listed here are 3 T cell receptor beta chains from one sample, sequenced in a study of blood T cells in healthy people across ages. The second PCR ran about 7 to 12 cycles with a sample-barcoded 5' primer and J-beta primers. TCRdb re-analysed the 5' RACE reads in MiXCR, keeping a single row per CDR3 protein. The repertoire includes around 2 million distinct CDR3 sequences, roughly two fifths of them detected once, and roughly 23% sits in the top ten. The material sequenced was blood. The receptors originated from a human donor in good health.

This clonotype was picked up a small number of times. J is TRBJ2-3 and V is TRBV7-2; D remains ambiguous. V lost 2 bases to trimming and J lost 2 bases, with 17 bases between them. The CDR3 runs to 17 residues. CDR1 is SGHTA, CDR2 FQGNSA, per germline. The CDR3 region has the DNA TGTGCCAGCAGCTTACTCGTGTGGTCTTCCCCCACAGATACGCAGTATTTT. Protein: CASSLLVWSSPTDTQYF. Supplemented by reference TRBV7-2 and TRBJ2-3, the full variable domain reads GAGVSQSPSNKVTEKGKDVELRCDPISGHTALYWYRQSLGQGLEFLIYFQGNSAPDKSGLPSDRFSAERTGGSVSTLTIQRTQQEDSAVYLCASSLLVWSSPTDTQYFGPGTRLTVL.

J is TRBJ2-7 and V is TRBV29-1; 10 bases are a match to TRBD2. Germline V gene lookup returns CDR1 SQVTM and CDR2 ANQGSEA. V shed 7 bases and J 3 bases; nucleotides not matched to a gene: 6. This CDR3 region has 13 residues. Here the CDR3 DNA reads TGCAGCGCTCGCCCTAGCGGGGGCTACGAGCAGTACTTC. It specifies CSARPSGGYEQYF.

There are many counts of this clonotype. This sequence joins TRBV29-1 and TRBJ2-1, with D perhaps being TRBD1 or TRBD2 (5 bases each). Germline CDR1 SQVTM, CDR2 ANQGSEA. The ends were cut back, 6 bases at V and 9 bases at J, with 15 bases in the middle. The CDR3 spans 12 residues. CDR3 residues: CSVSPPGTEQFF. As DNA, the CDR3 is TGCAGCGTAAGCCCCCCAGGGACTGAGCAGTTCTTC.